Presented here are 21 T cell receptor beta chains from one specimen sequenced in a study of regulatory T cells in long-lasting Graves disease. Time point described: persistent/refractory GD, antithyroid drugs over 5 years with positive TRAb. Generation of the TCR library employed RNA extracted from PBMCs. Through Arm-PCR of CDR3 regions and iRepertoire HTBI primers, TCR beta libraries were built. TCRdb processed the multiplex PCR reads anew with MiXCR; each CDR3 protein has one entry. The table records 500,000 to 700,000 distinct CDR3 sequences, roughly 30% of them present only once. The sequencing here drew on peripheral blood mononuclear cells (PBMCs), taken when the disease was refractory, from a patient treated with antithyroid drugs. The receptors here all came from a female donor with Graves disease.

The table lists this clonotype with many counts. The chain joins TRBV12-3 or TRBV12-4 to TRBJ1-2; weak D call: TRBD1 (5 bases). The CDR3 is 15 amino acids. Trimming stripped 6 bases from V and 4 bases from J, with 18 bases between. CDR3 sequence reads: CASSPRVGRGYGYTF. The CDR3 region has the DNA TGTGCCAGCAGCCCCAGGGTCGGGAGGGGCTATGGCTACACCTTC.

This chain links TRBV20-1 with TRBJ1-2; TRBD1 matches 7 bases. V was pared by 6 bases and J by 5 bases, with 18 bases of the junction left unmatched. The V gene's germline CDR1 is DFQATT and CDR2 SNEGSKA (reference sequence). The CDR3 runs 16 residues. The CDR3 DNA reads TGCAGTGCAAAACAGGGGTCCGGATGGGGACGGTATGGCTACACCTTC. Translating it yields CSAKQGSGWGRYGYTF.

CDR3 DNA sequence: TGCGCCAGCAGCCAAGGGGAAAGGGACTATGGCTACACCTTC. Its translation is CASSQGERDYGYTF. The V call is TRBV4-1, the J call TRBJ1-2; no clear D. Looked up from germline, CDR1 is MGHRA and CDR2 is YSYEKL. Trimming took 1 base from V and 3 from J, leaving 9 bases between them. This CDR3 has 14 amino acids.

This rearrangement joins TRBV20-1 to TRBJ2-2; 7 bases are shared with TRBD2. Germline V gene lookup returns CDR1 DFQATT and CDR2 SNEGSKA (reference sequence). With V trimmed by 5 bases and J by 3 bases, 15 bases remained unmatched. The CDR3 length is 17 residues. The CDR3 sequence is CSASQLGGRWDTGELFF. The CDR3 DNA is TGCAGTGCTTCCCAACTGGGGGGGAGGTGGGACACCGGGGAGCTGTTTTTT.

This clonotype was picked up one time. This chain joins TRBV5-6 and TRBJ1-1; weak D call: TRBD1 (5 bases). Trimming left V 0 bases short and J 8 bases short, with 11 bases between. The CDR3 is made up of 13 amino acids. Germline values: CDR1 SGHDT, CDR2 YYEEEE. CDR3 protein: CASSLESKGEAFF. CDR3 DNA sequence: TGTGCCAGCAGCTTGGAATCCAAGGGGGAAGCTTTCTTT.

This chain links TRBV2 with TRBJ2-1; possibly TRBD2 for D (5 bases). Trimming took 1 base from V and 0 from J, leaving 7 bases between them. This CDR3 spans 15 amino acids. Germline V gene lookup returns CDR1 SNHLY and CDR2 FYNNEI. DNA for the CDR3: TGTGCCAGCAGTGAAGACGGAGGCTCCTACAATGAGCAGTTCTTC. This translates into CASSEDGGSYNEQFF. Complete variable domain (other parts from reference TRBV2 and TRBJ2-1): EPEVTQTPSHQVTQMGQEVILRCVPISNHLYFYWYRQILGQKVEFLVSFYNNEISEKSEIFDDQFSVERPDGSNFTLKIRSTKLEDSAMYFCASSEDGGSYNEQFFGPGTRLTVL.

The rearrangement joins TRBV13 to TRBJ2-7, with a tentative D call TRBD2 (5 bases). Per germline, CDR1 PRHDT and CDR2 FYEKMQ (reference sequence). The CDR3 covers 16 residues. V was clipped by 1 base and J by 5 bases, with 18 bases between them. The CDR3 loop reads CASSLEALGLAHEQYF. The CDR3 DNA reads TGTGCCAGCAGCTTAGAGGCCCTCGGGCTAGCACACGAGCAGTACTTC.

The gene calls are TRBV20-1 and TRBJ1-1; D unresolved. Trimming stripped 3 bases from V and 0 bases from J, with 8 bases between. The V gene's germline CDR1 is DFQATT and CDR2 SNEGSKA (reference sequence). CDR3 length equals 13 residues. CDR3 nucleotide sequence: TGCAGTGCTAGGGACGGACTGAACACTGAAGCTTTCTTT. Protein: CSARDGLNTEAFF.

This clonotype was picked up a small number of times. The chain couples TRBV6-1 to TRBJ2-7, with 12 bases aligning to TRBD2. V lost 0 bases to trimming and J lost 6 bases; unmatched junction nucleotides: 12. In germline, CDR1 is MNHNS, CDR2 SASEGT. The CDR3 runs to 18 residues. DNA for the CDR3: TGTGCCAGCAGTGAAGCCTCGGGACTAGCGGGCGAACGAGGCGAGCAGTACTTC. This codes for CASSEASGLAGERGEQYF.

This rearrangement joins TRBV7-3 to TRBJ2-5, with TRBD2 matching over 11 bases. V shed 5 bases, J shed 5 bases, and the junction held 10 bases outside the gene matches. CDR3 length: 16 amino acids. Per germline, CDR1 SGHTA and CDR2 FQGTGA. The CDR3 protein is CASSLPTSGEHETQYF. CDR3 DNA sequence: TGTGCCAGCAGCCTACCGACTAGCGGGGAGCATGAGACCCAGTACTTC.

This clonotype was counted between two and nine times. This sequence joins TRBV20-1 and TRBJ1-1; a weak D match, TRBD1 (6 bases). The CDR3 is 14 residues long. The germline gives CDR1 DFQATT, CDR2 SNEGSKA (reference sequence). Deletions cut 1 base from V and 4 bases from J, with 13 bases between. The CDR3: CSARASGVRTEAFF. Here the CDR3 DNA reads TGCAGTGCTAGAGCGTCAGGGGTCCGCACTGAAGCTTTCTTT.

This clonotype occurred a few times. The gene calls are TRBV19 and TRBJ1-5, with 11 bases lining up with TRBD1. Germline loops: CDR1 LNHDA, CDR2 SQIVND (reference sequence). The CDR3 extends over 15 amino acids. Trimming removed 7 bases from V and 4 bases from J; junction bases left unmatched: 6. CDR3 loop: CASTPGQGGNQPQHF. In DNA form, the CDR3 reads TGTGCCAGTACCCCGGGACAGGGGGGTAATCAGCCCCAGCATTTT.

A few counts support this clonotype. CDR3 DNA sequence: TGTGCCAGCAGTCCGAGGGGGTGGACCGAAAAACTGTTTTTT. Protein: CASSPRGWTEKLFF. The V gene is TRBV28, the J gene TRBJ1-4; D perhaps matches TRBD1 (6 bases). CDR1 is MDHEN, CDR2 SYDVKM, per germline. The CDR3 consists of 14 residues. V lost 5 bases and J lost 8, with 15 bases in between.

This clonotype was found many times. V usage is TRBV2 and J usage is TRBJ1-6, with D unclear. The CDR3 is 13 residues long. Trimming took off 8 bases at V and 6 bases at J, with 11 bases between the two ends. CDR1 and CDR2 (germline): SNHLY, FYNNEI. CDR3 protein: CASATEFNSPLHF. The DNA for the CDR3 is TGTGCCAGCGCGACCGAATTTAATTCACCCCTCCACTTT.

The J gene is TRBJ1-2, the V gene TRBV29-1; D gene unclear. The germline V gene encodes CDR1 SQVTM and CDR2 ANQGSEA. The CDR3 extends over 13 amino acids. The ends were cut back, 4 bases at V and 2 bases at J, with 11 bases in the middle. CDR3 protein: CSVVGDGNYGYTF. The DNA of the CDR3 is TGCAGCGTTGTGGGCGACGGGAACTATGGCTACACCTTC.

The table lists this clonotype with a few counts. This chain uses TRBV7-9 with TRBJ2-7, with TRBD2 matching over 11 bases. V dropped 2 bases and J dropped 3; count of bases not matched to a gene: 3. The length of the CDR3 is 15 residues. Germline CDR1 reads SEHNR; CDR2 reads FQNEAQ (reference sequence). The CDR3 nucleotides read TGTGCCAGCAGCTTAAGGGGGACTAGCGGCTACGAGCAGTACTTC. Amino acid sequence: CASSLRGTSGYEQYF.

This clonotype was detected many times. The J gene is TRBJ1-1, the V gene TRBV28; no clear D. With 5 bases removed from V and 2 bases from J, the gap between germline ends came to 15 bases. Germline values: CDR1 MDHEN, CDR2 SYDVKM. The CDR3 is 15 residues long. CDR3 nucleotide sequence: TGTGCCAGCAGTCCTCTGTCCTCAGGAAACACTGAAGCTTTCTTT. This translates into CASSPLSSGNTEAFF.

This chain links TRBV7-6 with TRBJ1-1; TRBD1 might be the D (5 bases). V gave up 0 bases and J gave up 0 bases, with 14 bases separating them. The CDR3 runs to 17 residues. Germline lookup yields CDR1 SGHVS and CDR2 FNYEAQ. CDR3 coding DNA: TGTGCCAGCAGCTTAGCAACGGGGGGAAGGATGAACACTGAAGCTTTCTTT. It is translated as CASSLATGGRMNTEAFF.

This clonotype was observed many times. The chain joins TRBV2 to TRBJ1-4; no firm D call. CDR3 length: 15 residues. The ends were cut back, 6 bases at V and 4 bases at J, with 15 bases in the middle. CDR1 is SNHLY, CDR2 FYNNEI, per germline. The CDR3 DNA follows: TGTGCCAGCAGCGCCTCCACGTTCCTTAATGAAAAACTGTTTTTT. Translated, it gives CASSASTFLNEKLFF.

J is TRBJ2-2 and V is TRBV6-5; D may be TRBD1 (6 bases). Between the trimmed V and J ends, which lost 3 bases and 7 bases, there was a span of 12 bases. There are 14 residues in the CDR3. CDR1 and CDR2 from the germline V gene are MNHEY and SVGAGI. The CDR3 DNA follows: TGTGCCAGCAGTTATAGGGGGAGTGGCGGGGAGCTGTTTTTT. This codes for CASSYRGSGGELFF.

This clonotype showed up just a few times. DNA of the CDR3: TGCAGTGCTAGCCCGGAAGAAACCAATATTGAAAAACTGTTTTTT. It yields the protein CSASPEETNIEKLFF. The chain recombines TRBV20-1 with TRBJ1-4; D is unclear. CDR1 and CDR2 from the germline V gene are DFQATT and SNEGSKA (reference sequence). The CDR3 is 15 amino acids. Trimming removed 3 bases at V and 7 bases at J, with 18 bases between.